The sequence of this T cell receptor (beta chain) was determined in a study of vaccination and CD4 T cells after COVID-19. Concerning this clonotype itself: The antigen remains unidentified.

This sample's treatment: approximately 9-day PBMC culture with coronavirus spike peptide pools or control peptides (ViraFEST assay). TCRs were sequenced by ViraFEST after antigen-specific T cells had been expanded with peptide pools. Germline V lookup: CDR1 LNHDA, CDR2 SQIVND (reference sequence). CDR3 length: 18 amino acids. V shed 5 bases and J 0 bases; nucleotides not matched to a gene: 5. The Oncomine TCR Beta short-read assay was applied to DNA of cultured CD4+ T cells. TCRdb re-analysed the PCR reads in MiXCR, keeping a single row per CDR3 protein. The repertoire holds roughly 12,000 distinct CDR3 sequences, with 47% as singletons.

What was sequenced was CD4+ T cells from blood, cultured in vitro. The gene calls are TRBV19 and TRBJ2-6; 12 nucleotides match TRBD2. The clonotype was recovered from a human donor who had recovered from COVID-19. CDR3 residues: CASSQGLAGSSGANVLTF. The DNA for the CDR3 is TGTGCCAGTAGTCAAGGACTAGCGGGGTCCTCTGGGGCCAACGTCCTGACTTTC.